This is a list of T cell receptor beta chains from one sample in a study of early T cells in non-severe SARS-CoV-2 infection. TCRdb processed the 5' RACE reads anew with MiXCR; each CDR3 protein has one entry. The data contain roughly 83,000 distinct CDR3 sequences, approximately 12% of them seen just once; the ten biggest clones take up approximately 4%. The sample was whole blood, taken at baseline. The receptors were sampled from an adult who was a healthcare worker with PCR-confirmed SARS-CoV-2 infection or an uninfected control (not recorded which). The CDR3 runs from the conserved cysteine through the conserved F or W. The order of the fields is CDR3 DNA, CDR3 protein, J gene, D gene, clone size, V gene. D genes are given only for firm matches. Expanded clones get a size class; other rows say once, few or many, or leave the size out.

cdr3_nt: TGTTCCAGCAGGCAAGGTAGCAGGGGGCGGAACGAGCAGTACTTC
cdr3_aa: CSSRQGSRGRNEQYF
j_call: TRBJ2-7
d_call: TRBD1
clone_size: NA
v_call: TRBV3-1

cdr3_nt: TGTGCCAGCAGCCAAGATGATCCGGGACAGACTGAAGCTTTCTTT
cdr3_aa: CASSQDDPGQTEAFF
j_call: TRBJ1-1
d_call: TRBD1
clone_size: few
v_call: TRBV3-1

cdr3_nt: TGTGCCGCGCGGGGGGGCCCGACAGATACGCAGTATTTT
cdr3_aa: CAARGGPTDTQYF
j_call: TRBJ2-3
d_call: TRBD2
clone_size: NA
v_call: TRBV10-3

cdr3_nt: TGTGCCAGCAGCTTAGAGGGGGCCAGCTCCTATAATTCACCCCTCCACTTT
cdr3_aa: CASSLEGASSYNSPLHF
j_call: TRBJ1-6
d_call: NA
clone_size: few
v_call: TRBV11-2

cdr3_nt: TGTGCCAGTATGCCTACCTTAAGCTCCTATAATTCACCCCTCCACTTT
cdr3_aa: CASMPTLSSYNSPLHF
j_call: TRBJ1-6
d_call: NA
clone_size: few
v_call: TRBV19

cdr3_nt: TGTGCCAGCAGCTTAGAAGTGTCCTACGAGCAGTACTTC
cdr3_aa: CASSLEVSYEQYF
j_call: TRBJ2-7
d_call: NA
clone_size: NA
v_call: TRBV11-3

cdr3_nt: TGTGCCAGCAGTTTGGGGCAGACGAACACTGAAGCTTTCTTT
cdr3_aa: CASSLGQTNTEAFF
j_call: TRBJ1-1
d_call: NA
clone_size: many
v_call: TRBV27

cdr3_nt: TGTGCCAGCAGTTTAAGGGACAGTAGCACAGATACGCAGTATTTT
cdr3_aa: CASSLRDSSTDTQYF
j_call: TRBJ2-3
d_call: TRBD1
clone_size: NA
v_call: TRBV12-3/TRBV12-4

cdr3_nt: TGTGCCAGCAGTTTTTTTTCAGGGCCCCAAAACACAGATACGCAGTATTTT
cdr3_aa: CASSFFSGPQNTDTQYF
j_call: TRBJ2-3
d_call: NA
clone_size: few
v_call: TRBV11-2

cdr3_nt: TGTGCCAGCAGCCAAGCATCGGATATCACCTTC
cdr3_aa: CASSQASDITF
j_call: TRBJ1-2
d_call: NA
clone_size: NA
v_call: TRBV3-1

cdr3_nt: TGTGCCAGCAGTCTCAGGGGGCCTACCTACGAGCAGTACTTC
cdr3_aa: CASSLRGPTYEQYF
j_call: TRBJ2-7
d_call: TRBD1
clone_size: few
v_call: TRBV6-5

cdr3_nt: TGTGCCAGCAGCCAAAACGTAGGGGCATACGAGCAGTACTTC
cdr3_aa: CASSQNVGAYEQYF
j_call: TRBJ2-7
d_call: NA
clone_size: few
v_call: TRBV3-1

cdr3_nt: TGTGCCAGCAGCGTAGGAGGACGCACTGAAACTTTCTTT
cdr3_aa: CASSVGGRTETFF
j_call: TRBJ1-1
d_call: NA
clone_size: NA
v_call: TRBV9

cdr3_nt: TGTGCCAGCAGCTTAGAGGGCTCCACAGGGGTTAATCAGCCCCAGCATTTT
cdr3_aa: CASSLEGSTGVNQPQHF
j_call: TRBJ1-5
d_call: TRBD1
clone_size: NA
v_call: TRBV7-9

cdr3_nt: TGTGCCAGCTCACCACTAGACAATTCACCCCTCCACTTT
cdr3_aa: CASSPLDNSPLHF
j_call: TRBJ1-6
d_call: NA
clone_size: many
v_call: TRBV18

cdr3_nt: TGTGCCAGCAGCTTAGCGGAGACCCAGTACTTC
cdr3_aa: CASSLAETQYF
j_call: TRBJ2-5
d_call: NA
clone_size: many
v_call: TRBV11-2

cdr3_nt: TGTGCCAGCAGTGCGAGAAGTTACACCGGGGAGCTGTTTTTT
cdr3_aa: CASSARSYTGELFF
j_call: TRBJ2-2
d_call: NA
clone_size: NA
v_call: TRBV2

cdr3_nt: TGTGCCAGCAGTGCTGCCTACAGGGGAAACTATGGCTACACCTTC
cdr3_aa: CASSAAYRGNYGYTF
j_call: TRBJ1-2
d_call: TRBD1
clone_size: NA
v_call: TRBV28

cdr3_nt: TGCGCCAGCAGATCTTTGGATGAGCAGTTCTTC
cdr3_aa: CASRSLDEQFF
j_call: TRBJ2-1
d_call: NA
clone_size: NA
v_call: TRBV5-1

cdr3_nt: TGCGCCAGCAGCCCCTTAGCGGGAGGGCCCTCTGAGCAGTTCTTC
cdr3_aa: CASSPLAGGPSEQFF
j_call: TRBJ2-1
d_call: TRBD2
clone_size: NA
v_call: TRBV5-1

cdr3_nt: TGTGCCATCAGTGAGAAAGCACAGGGGCCGGGAACCGGGGAGCTGTTTTTT
cdr3_aa: CAISEKAQGPGTGELFF
j_call: TRBJ2-2
d_call: TRBD1
clone_size: NA
v_call: TRBV10-3

cdr3_nt: TGTGCCATCAGTGAGTCGGAGAGTAGCACAGATACGCAGTATTTT
cdr3_aa: CAISESESSTDTQYF
j_call: TRBJ2-3
d_call: NA
clone_size: many
v_call: TRBV10-3

cdr3_nt: TGTGCCAGCAGCTTAGGAGGGGACAGATCATACTATGGCTACACCTTC
cdr3_aa: CASSLGGDRSYYGYTF
j_call: TRBJ1-2
d_call: TRBD1
clone_size: NA
v_call: TRBV7-9

cdr3_nt: TGCAGCGTTGCAGGGTCCTACAATGAGCAGTTCTTC
cdr3_aa: CSVAGSYNEQFF
j_call: TRBJ2-1
d_call: NA
clone_size: NA
v_call: TRBV29-1

cdr3_nt: TGTGCCAGCAGCTTAGCGTCGGCAGGGGAGTTCTTC
cdr3_aa: CASSLASAGEFF
j_call: TRBJ2-1
d_call: NA
clone_size: many
v_call: TRBV7-9

cdr3_nt: TGCGCCAGCAGCTTGATGCCATCGGGGGCAGGCACAGATACGCAGTATTTT
cdr3_aa: CASSLMPSGAGTDTQYF
j_call: TRBJ2-3
d_call: NA
clone_size: few
v_call: TRBV5-1

cdr3_nt: TGTGCCAGCAGCCACCGAGGGGAGACCCAGTACTTC
cdr3_aa: CASSHRGETQYF
j_call: TRBJ2-5
d_call: NA
clone_size: NA
v_call: TRBV3-1

cdr3_nt: TGTGCCAGCAGCCCACCCAACTTCGGGGCTAGCGGGGAGCAGTTCTTC
cdr3_aa: CASSPPNFGASGEQFF
j_call: TRBJ2-1
d_call: TRBD2
clone_size: few
v_call: TRBV7-6

cdr3_nt: TGTGCCAGCAGCTTGGAGTTTATAACCACCGAGCAGTACTTC
cdr3_aa: CASSLEFITTEQYF
j_call: TRBJ2-7
d_call: NA
clone_size: NA
v_call: TRBV5-6

cdr3_nt: TGTGCCAGCAGCCGCGGGACCCCCTACGAGCAGTACTTC
cdr3_aa: CASSRGTPYEQYF
j_call: TRBJ2-7
d_call: NA
clone_size: NA
v_call: TRBV2

cdr3_nt: TGTGCCAGCAGCCCCAGCCCCGGACAGGGCGGTTTCCCTGGGGCCAACGTCCTGACTTTC
cdr3_aa: CASSPSPGQGGFPGANVLTF
j_call: TRBJ2-6
d_call: TRBD1
clone_size: NA
v_call: TRBV7-3

cdr3_nt: TGTGCCAGCAGCGACTCAGATAGCAATCAGCCCCAGCATTTT
cdr3_aa: CASSDSDSNQPQHF
j_call: TRBJ1-5
d_call: NA
clone_size: few
v_call: TRBV7-6

cdr3_nt: TGTGCCTGGAGCGTAACAGGGGCGAATCTTATTTCTAACTATGGCTACACCTTC
cdr3_aa: CAWSVTGANLISNYGYTF
j_call: TRBJ1-2
d_call: TRBD1
clone_size: NA
v_call: TRBV30

cdr3_nt: TGTGCCTGGGATCAGGGAGGGAAGGTTTTCTTT
cdr3_aa: CAWDQGGKVFF
j_call: TRBJ1-1
d_call: NA
clone_size: few
v_call: TRBV30

cdr3_nt: TGTGCCAGCAGCCCCGACGGGCCCTACAATGAGCAGTTCTTC
cdr3_aa: CASSPDGPYNEQFF
j_call: TRBJ2-1
d_call: NA
clone_size: few
v_call: TRBV3-1